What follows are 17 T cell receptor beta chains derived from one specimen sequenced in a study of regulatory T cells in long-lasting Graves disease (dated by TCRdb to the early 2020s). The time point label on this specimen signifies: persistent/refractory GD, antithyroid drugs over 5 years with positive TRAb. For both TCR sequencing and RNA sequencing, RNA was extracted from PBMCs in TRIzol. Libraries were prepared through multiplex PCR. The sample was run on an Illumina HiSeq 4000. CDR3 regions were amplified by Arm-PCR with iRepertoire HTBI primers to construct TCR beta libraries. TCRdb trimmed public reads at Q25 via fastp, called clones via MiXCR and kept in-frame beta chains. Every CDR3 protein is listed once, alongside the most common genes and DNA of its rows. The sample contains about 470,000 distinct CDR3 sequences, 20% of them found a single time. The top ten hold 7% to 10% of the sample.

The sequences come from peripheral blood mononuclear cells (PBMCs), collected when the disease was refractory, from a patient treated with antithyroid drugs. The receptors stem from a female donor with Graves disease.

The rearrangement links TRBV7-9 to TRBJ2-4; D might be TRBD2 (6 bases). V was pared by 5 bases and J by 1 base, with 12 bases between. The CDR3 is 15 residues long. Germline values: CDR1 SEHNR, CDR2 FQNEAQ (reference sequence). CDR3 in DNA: TGTGCCAGCAGCCCCGGAGGGTCGGCCAAAAACATTCAGTACTTC. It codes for CASSPGGSAKNIQYF.

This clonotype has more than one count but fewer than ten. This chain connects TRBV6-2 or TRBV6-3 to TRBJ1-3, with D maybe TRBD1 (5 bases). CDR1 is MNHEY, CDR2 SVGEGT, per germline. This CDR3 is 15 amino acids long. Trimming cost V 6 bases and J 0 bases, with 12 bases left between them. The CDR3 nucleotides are TGTGCCAGCAGAGGCCGGGGCCACTCTGGAAACACCATATATTTT. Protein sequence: CASRGRGHSGNTIYF.

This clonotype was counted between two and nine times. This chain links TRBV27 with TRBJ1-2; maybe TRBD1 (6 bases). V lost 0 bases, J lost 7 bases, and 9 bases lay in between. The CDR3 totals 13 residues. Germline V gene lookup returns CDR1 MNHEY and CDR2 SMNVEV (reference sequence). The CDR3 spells CASSLSGGFGYTF. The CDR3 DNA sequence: TGTGCCAGCAGTTTATCAGGGGGATTTGGCTACACCTTC.

This CDR3 is CASSGKDDEQFF. The CDR3 DNA follows: TGTGCCAGCAGCGGGAAGGACGATGAGCAGTTCTTC. The gene calls are TRBV9 and TRBJ2-1; no reliable D call. Trimming left V 3 bases short and J 8 bases short, with 9 bases between. This CDR3 region has 12 residues. CDR1 is SGDLS and CDR2 is YYNGEE in the germline V gene.

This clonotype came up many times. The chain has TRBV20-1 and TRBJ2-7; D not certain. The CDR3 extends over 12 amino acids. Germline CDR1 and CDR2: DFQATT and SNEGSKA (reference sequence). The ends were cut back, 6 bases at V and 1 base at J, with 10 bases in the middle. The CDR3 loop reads CSAMTMSYEQYF. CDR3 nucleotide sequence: TGCAGTGCGATGACCATGTCCTACGAGCAGTACTTC.

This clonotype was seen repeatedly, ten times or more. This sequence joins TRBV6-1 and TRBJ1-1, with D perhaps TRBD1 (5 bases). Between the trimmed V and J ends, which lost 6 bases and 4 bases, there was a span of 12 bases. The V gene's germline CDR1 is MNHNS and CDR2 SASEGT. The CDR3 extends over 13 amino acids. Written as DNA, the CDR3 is TGTGCCAGCAGCCCCTCGGGGGTCACTGAAGCTTTCTTT. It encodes CASSPSGVTEAFF.

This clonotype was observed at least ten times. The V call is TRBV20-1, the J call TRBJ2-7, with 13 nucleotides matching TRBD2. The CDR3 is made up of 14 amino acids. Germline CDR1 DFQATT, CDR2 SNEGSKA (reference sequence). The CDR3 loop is CRALRGTSGTEQYF. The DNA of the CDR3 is TGCAGGGCCCTACGGGGGACTAGCGGGACCGAGCAGTACTTC.

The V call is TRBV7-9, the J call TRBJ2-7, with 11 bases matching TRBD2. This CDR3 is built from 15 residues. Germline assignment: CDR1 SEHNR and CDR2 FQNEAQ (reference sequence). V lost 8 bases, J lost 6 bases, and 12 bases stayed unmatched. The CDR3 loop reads CASGPSGRYKIEQYF. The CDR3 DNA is TGTGCCAGCGGTCCTAGCGGGAGGTATAAAATCGAGCAGTACTTC.

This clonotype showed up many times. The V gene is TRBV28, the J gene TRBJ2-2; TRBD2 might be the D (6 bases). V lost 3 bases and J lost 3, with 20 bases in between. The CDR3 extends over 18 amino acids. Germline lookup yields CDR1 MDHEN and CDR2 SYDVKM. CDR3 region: CASSFLPRLDAHTGELFF. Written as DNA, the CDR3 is TGTGCCAGCAGTTTCCTTCCTCGACTAGACGCGCACACCGGGGAGCTGTTTTTT.

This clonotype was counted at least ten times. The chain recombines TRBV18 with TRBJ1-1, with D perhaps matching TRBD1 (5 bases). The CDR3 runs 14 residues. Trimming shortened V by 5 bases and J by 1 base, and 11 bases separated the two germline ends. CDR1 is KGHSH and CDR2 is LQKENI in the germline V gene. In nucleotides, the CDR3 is TGTGCCAGCTCAGAACAGGCCGCGAACACTGAAGCTTTCTTT. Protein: CASSEQAANTEAFF.

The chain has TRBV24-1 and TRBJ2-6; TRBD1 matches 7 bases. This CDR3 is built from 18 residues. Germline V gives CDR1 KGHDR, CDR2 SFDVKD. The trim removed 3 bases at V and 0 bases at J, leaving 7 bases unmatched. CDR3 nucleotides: TGTGCCACCAGTGATAGGGGGACAGACCACTCTGGGGCCAACGTCCTGACTTTC. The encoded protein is CATSDRGTDHSGANVLTF.

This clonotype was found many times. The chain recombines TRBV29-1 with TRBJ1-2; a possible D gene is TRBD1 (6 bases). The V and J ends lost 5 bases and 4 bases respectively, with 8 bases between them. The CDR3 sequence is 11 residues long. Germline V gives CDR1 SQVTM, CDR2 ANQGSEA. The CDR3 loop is CSVRTVYGYTF. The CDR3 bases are TGCAGCGTTCGGACAGTCTATGGCTACACCTTC.

The CDR3 sequence: CASSLWPPRDRVATGELFF. The CDR3 DNA follows: TGTGCCAGCAGTTTATGGCCCCCCCGGGACAGGGTTGCCACCGGGGAGCTGTTTTTT. The genes are TRBV27 and TRBJ2-2, with 9 nucleotides matching TRBD1. This CDR3 has 19 amino acids. The germline gives CDR1 MNHEY, CDR2 SMNVEV (reference sequence). V shed 1 base, J shed 4 bases, and the junction held 13 bases outside the gene matches.

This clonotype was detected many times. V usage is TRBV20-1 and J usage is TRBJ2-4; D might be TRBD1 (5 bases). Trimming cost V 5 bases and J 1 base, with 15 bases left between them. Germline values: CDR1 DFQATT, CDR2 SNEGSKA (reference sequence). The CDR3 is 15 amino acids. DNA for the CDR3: TGCAGTGCTGCTAGACAGCAAAACGCCAAAAACATTCAGTACTTC. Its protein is CSAARQQNAKNIQYF.

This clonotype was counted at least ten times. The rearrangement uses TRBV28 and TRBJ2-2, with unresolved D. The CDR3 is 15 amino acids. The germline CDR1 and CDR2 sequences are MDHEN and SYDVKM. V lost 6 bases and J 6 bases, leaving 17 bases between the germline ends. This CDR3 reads CASSYLLGSPGELFF. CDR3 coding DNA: TGTGCCAGCAGCTATCTGCTGGGTTCTCCCGGGGAGCTGTTTTTT.

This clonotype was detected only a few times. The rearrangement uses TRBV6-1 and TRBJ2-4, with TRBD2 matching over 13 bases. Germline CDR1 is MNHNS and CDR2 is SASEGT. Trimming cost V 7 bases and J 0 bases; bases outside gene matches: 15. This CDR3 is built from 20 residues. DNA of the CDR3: TGTGCCAGCACCCTGGTCCCGACTAGCGGGAGGCCTGTAGCCAAAAACATTCAGTACTTC. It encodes CASTLVPTSGRPVAKNIQYF.

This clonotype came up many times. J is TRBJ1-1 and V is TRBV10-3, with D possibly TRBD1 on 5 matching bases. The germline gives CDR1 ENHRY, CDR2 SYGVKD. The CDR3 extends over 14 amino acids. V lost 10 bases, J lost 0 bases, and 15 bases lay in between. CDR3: CATGGGVMNTEAFF. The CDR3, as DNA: TGTGCCACGGGTGGGGGGGTTATGAACACTGAAGCTTTCTTT.